Below, one T cell receptor (beta chain) is given with its context. The antigen is not known. No DNA is given; TCRdb re-called the 5' RACE reads and lists each CDR3 protein once. This table lists under 600,000 distinct CDR3 sequences. CDR1 is MNHNS, CDR2 SASEGT, per germline. The CDR3 consists of 14 residues. These data come from a study of T cells expressing NK-cell markers. Study-wide results and limits: Leadership of the CD3+CD56-NKG2C+ fraction also belonged to these clonotypes in a few donors.

The chain recombines TRBV6-1 with TRBJ2-2; checking the TCRdb D call of TRBD2 is not possible without DNA. The source of this sequence is a woman aged 50 to 60 in good health. The source material was blood T cells: a sorted CD56 or NKG2C T cell subset, CD4+ or CD8+ T cells, or bulk PBMC T cells (not recorded which). The chain's CDR3 is CASRGQAFTGELFF.